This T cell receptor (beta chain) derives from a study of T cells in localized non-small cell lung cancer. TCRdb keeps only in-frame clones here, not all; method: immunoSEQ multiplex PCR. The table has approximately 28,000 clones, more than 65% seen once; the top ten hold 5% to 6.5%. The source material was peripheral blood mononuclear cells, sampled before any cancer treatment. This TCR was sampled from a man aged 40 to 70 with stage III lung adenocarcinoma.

The CDR3: CASRQTSGVSYEQYF. The CDR3 nucleotides are TGTGCCAGCAGACAAACTAGCGGGGTCTCCTACGAGCAGTACTTC. The gene calls are TRBV2 and TRBJ2-7; TRBD2 agrees at 10 bases. The germline CDR1 and CDR2 sequences are SNHLY and FYNNEI. The CDR3 contains 15 residues. V shed 6 bases and J 0 bases; nucleotides not matched to a gene: 5. Looking up the rest from reference TRBV2 and TRBJ2-7 gives the full variable domain: EPEVTQTPSHQVTQMGQEVILRCVPISNHLYFYWYRQILGQKVEFLVSFYNNEISEKSEIFDDQFSVERPDGSNFTLKIRSTKLEDSAMYFCASRQTSGVSYEQYFGPGTRLTVT.